This T cell receptor (beta chain) was sequenced for a study of blood T cell repertoires in COVID-19. In germline, CDR1 is SGHTA, CDR2 FQGNSA. With 6 bases removed from V and 0 bases from J, the gap between germline ends came to 9 bases. This CDR3 is built from 14 residues. TCRdb's table, derived via immunoSEQ multiplex PCR, lists solely in-frame clones and lacks some. The table lists tens of thousands of clones, around four fifths of them singletons. The chain recombines TRBV7-2 with TRBJ1-3; TRBD1 is a possible D gene (5 bases). The TCR originated in an elderly woman with acute or convalescent COVID-19. The sample was peripheral blood. The CDR3 reads CASRSGYSGNTIYF. The CDR3 DNA follows: TGTGCCAGCAGATCAGGGTACTCTGGAAACACCATATATTTT.